The source of this T cell receptor (beta chain) is a study of blood T cells in healthy people across ages. The use of a sample-barcoded 5' primer and a J-beta primer mix characterized a second PCR of 7 to 11 cycles. With 12 random nucleotides, a template-switch adaptor tagged each individual cDNA molecule. TCRdb reanalysed the 5' RACE reads using MiXCR and keeps one entry per CDR3 protein. The data show 450,000 to 650,000 distinct CDR3 sequences, around 24% seen once. A few counts support this clonotype. The ends were cut back, 1 base at V and 6 bases at J, with 7 bases in the middle. Germline CDR1 reads MGHRA; CDR2 reads YSYEKL. CDR3 length equals 13 residues. This sample was also put to use in a study of T cells of mothers and their children. According to that study: Per child, around 3 million TCR beta CDR3 reads were obtained, against over 10 million per mother. Unrelated pairs and related pairs have their TCR recombination output shaped similarly by thymic selection.

The receptor's source is a boy between 10 and 17 years old in good health. The sample taken for sequencing was blood. The chain combines TRBV4-1 with TRBJ2-1; D not certain. CDR3 in DNA: TGCGCCAGCAGCCAAGCGTCTGGCAATGAGCAGTTCTTC. Translating it yields CASSQASGNEQFF.